The clone carrying this T cell receptor beta chain has ten or more counts. Its antigen is still unknown. Patients between 18 and 65 years old had hyperthyroidism, newly diagnosed and lasting under 2 months. Diagnostic decisions used clinical symptoms, serum thyroxine and TRAb, thyroid ultrasound and orbital computed tomography. Using RNA transcripts as the source, TCR beta CDR3 regions were amplified. Primed by the HTBI set, a first-round RT-PCR was run on the TCR CDR3. TCRdb re-called the multiplex PCR reads through MiXCR, storing one row per CDR3 protein. The table includes roughly 580,000 distinct CDR3 sequences, around 13% detected once. The germline V gene has CDR1 SGHTA and CDR2 FQGNSA. The CDR3 sequence is 16 residues long. The V and J ends lost 5 bases and 3 bases, in that order; junction bases with no gene match: 5. These data originate in a study of T cells in Graves' hyperthyroidism and ophthalmopathy. Whole-study results and caveats: Stable hyperthyroidism was told apart from ophthalmopathy by a model built on 13 V-J features.

Sequenced: blood. The gene calls are TRBV7-2 and TRBJ2-5, with 14 bases identical to TRBD2. The source of this sequence is a woman aged 25 to 45 with Graves' hyperthyroidism that later progressed to Graves' ophthalmopathy. CDR3 bases: TGTGCCAGCAGCCCGACTAGCGGGAGGGCCAAAGAGACCCAGTACTTC. This sequence encodes CASSPTSGRAKETQYF.